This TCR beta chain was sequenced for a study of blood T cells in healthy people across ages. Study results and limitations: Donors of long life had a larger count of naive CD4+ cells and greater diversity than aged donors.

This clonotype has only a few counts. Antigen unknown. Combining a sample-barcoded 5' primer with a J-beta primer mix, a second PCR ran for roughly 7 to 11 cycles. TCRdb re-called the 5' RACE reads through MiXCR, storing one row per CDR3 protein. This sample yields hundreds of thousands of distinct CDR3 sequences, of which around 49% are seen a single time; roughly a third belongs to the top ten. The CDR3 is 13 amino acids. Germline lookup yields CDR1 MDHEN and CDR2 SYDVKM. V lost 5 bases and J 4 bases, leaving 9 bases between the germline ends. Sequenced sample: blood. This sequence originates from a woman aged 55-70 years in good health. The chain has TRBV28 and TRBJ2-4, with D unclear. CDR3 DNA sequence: TGTGCCAGCAGTCGTACCCAGAAAAACATTCAGTACTTC. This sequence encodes CASSRTQKNIQYF.